Listed below are T cell receptor beta chains from one sample, sequenced in a study of regulatory T cells in long-lasting Graves disease. TCRdb used MiXCR to reprocess the multiplex PCR reads, holding one entry per CDR3 protein. The sample shows approximately 440,000 distinct CDR3 sequences, roughly 17% of them seen only once. These records were also assigned to another study, of T cells in Graves' hyperthyroidism and ophthalmopathy.

The input for sequencing was peripheral blood mononuclear cells (PBMCs), taken at new diagnosis, from a patient treated with antithyroid drugs. The receptors come from a man aged 40-50 years with Graves disease. CDR3s leave out the opening cysteine and the closing phenylalanine or tryptophan. Each record gives: V gene, J gene, CDR3 protein.

>TRBV18|TRBJ2-2
ASSPRPGQGVNTGELF
>TRBV2|TRBJ2-2
ATSKTSGSGELF
>TRBV12-3/TRBV12-4|TRBJ2-1
ASSLALGQRNEQF
>TRBV7-3|TRBJ2-2
ASSLLGARTGELF
>TRBV18|TRBJ1-1
ASRGDGDTEAF
>TRBV19|TRBJ2-3
ASSITGEPDTQY
>TRBV12-3/TRBV12-4|TRBJ2-3
ASSLEPAGGQDTQY
>TRBV5-1|TRBJ2-3
ASSLGAGGPGDTQY
>TRBV10-1|TRBJ1-2
ASSEPFGGPHGYT
>TRBV28|TRBJ2-2
ASSLAGGLGELF
>TRBV15|TRBJ1-5
ATQQGFDQPQH
>TRBV27|TRBJ2-7
ASSSGGAVHEQY
>TRBV12-3/TRBV12-4|TRBJ1-5
ASSFMNHPNQPQH
>TRBV27|TRBJ1-2
ASSPSPGAGERDGYT
>TRBV5-6|TRBJ2-1
ASSLGFEGWYEQF
>TRBV2|TRBJ2-7
ASSEDRGWQY
>TRBV5-4|TRBJ2-6
ASSDIRDSPVGANVLT
>TRBV5-1|TRBJ2-5
ASSLIFGGARETQY
>TRBV11-3|TRBJ2-7
ASSSLAGVQY
>TRBV28|TRBJ1-5
ASTTGGDQPQH
>TRBV6-2/TRBV6-3|TRBJ1-5
ASSTGRNQPQH
>TRBV11-1|TRBJ2-1
ASSSSRLAGRNEQF
>TRBV2|TRBJ2-7
ASSGRGLGEQY
>TRBV6-2/TRBV6-3|TRBJ2-2
ASSSLPAGELF
>TRBV5-1|TRBJ2-5
ASSLQGRGETQY
>TRBV12-5|TRBJ2-5
ASGLSGTQGTQY
>TRBV7-9|TRBJ2-2
ASSRTSGAGELF
>TRBV4-1|TRBJ2-7
ASSQDMSSYEQY
>TRBV28|TRBJ2-7
ASSGPGQGSSYEQY
>TRBV11-2|TRBJ1-5
ASSRTGTEQPQH
>TRBV5-1|TRBJ2-7
ASHPLGPGTSYEQY
>TRBV24-1|TRBJ1-4
ATSDFREGREKLF
>TRBV19|TRBJ2-2
ASSTFGELF
>TRBV28|TRBJ2-2
ASSLLFGELF
>TRBV20-1|TRBJ2-7
SAPPGLAGEQY
>TRBV20-1|TRBJ2-3
SAKRGTDTQY
>TRBV5-6|TRBJ2-1
ASSRRWGAYNEQF
>TRBV20-1|TRBJ2-7
SAPRGLAGSYEQY
>TRBV20-1|TRBJ2-5
SATVTGSRIGRATQY
>TRBV7-2|TRBJ1-2
ASSLERGGYGYT
>TRBV5-5|TRBJ2-1
ASSLGDASYNKQF
>TRBV6-2/TRBV6-3|TRBJ2-1
ASSELAGRGEQF
>TRBV29-1|TRBJ2-6
SVENTGISLSGANVLT
>TRBV20-1|TRBJ2-3
SARDFTDTQY
>TRBV20-1|TRBJ1-5
SARMWASNQPQH